Below are 23 T cell receptor beta chains sequenced from a single sample in a study of blood T cells in healthy people across ages. The use of a sample-barcoded 5' primer and a J-beta primer mix characterized a second PCR of about 7 to 12 cycles. One entry per CDR3 protein, called by TCRdb with MiXCR from the 5' RACE reads. The sample yields around 1,000,000 distinct CDR3 sequences, under 30% seen once. This sample was also put to use in a study of T cells of mothers and their children.

The sequenced sample consisted of blood. The receptors were gathered from a girl aged 2 to 10 in good health.

This clonotype has more than one count but fewer than ten. This chain links TRBV6-1 with TRBJ2-5, with TRBD2 matching over 11 bases. The DNA end favors TRBJ2-1, so the J call may be wrong. The CDR3 totals 15 residues. CDR1 and CDR2 (germline): MNHNS, SASEGT. This CDR3 is CASSQLAGAFNEQFF. CDR3 sequence (DNA): TGTGCCAGCAGTCAACTAGCGGGAGCATTCAATGAGCAGTTCTTC.

This clonotype was found a few times. The chain uses TRBV10-3 and TRBJ1-1, with D possibly being TRBD1 (5 bases). Germline assignment: CDR1 ENHRY and CDR2 SYGVKD. CDR3 size: 15 residues. With 5 bases removed from V and 0 bases from J, the gap between germline ends came to 13 bases. The CDR3 region has the DNA TGTGCCATCAGTCGAGACAGCGATCTGAACACTGAAGCTTTCTTT. It specifies CAISRDSDLNTEAFF.

This chain connects TRBV29-1 to TRBJ2-7, with D possibly being TRBD2 (5 bases). This CDR3 has 12 residues. Between the trimmed V and J ends, which lost 6 bases and 5 bases, there was a span of 14 bases. In germline, CDR1 is SQVTM, CDR2 ANQGSEA. In DNA, the CDR3 is TGCAGCGTCGGCTACTCGAGGGACGAGCAGTACTTC. Translation: CSVGYSRDEQYF.

This clonotype showed up just a few times. The rearrangement joins TRBV7-9 to TRBJ2-7; D possibly corresponds to TRBD1 (6 bases). CDR3 size: 19 residues. Trimming left V 4 bases short and J 0 bases short, with 25 bases between. Germline values: CDR1 SEHNR, CDR2 FQNEAQ (reference sequence). The CDR3 sequence is CASSSQTPSRRDISYEQYF. CDR3 DNA: TGTGCCAGCAGCTCCCAAACCCCCTCGCGTAGGGACATCTCCTACGAGCAGTACTTC.

The chain recombines TRBV7-9 with TRBJ1-3; 7 nucleotides align to TRBD1. The germline CDR1 and CDR2 sequences are SEHNR and FQNEAQ (reference sequence). After removal of 5 bases from V and 1 base from J, the junction contained 5 bases not matched to a gene. The CDR3 loop spans 15 amino acids. CDR3: CASSTGTDSGNTIYF. The CDR3 nucleotides read TGTGCCAGCAGCACTGGGACAGATTCTGGAAACACCATATATTTT. Supplemented by reference TRBV7-9 and TRBJ1-3, the full variable domain reads DTGVSQNPRHKITKRGQNVTFRCDPISEHNRLYWYRQTLGQGPEFLTYFQNEAQLEKSRLLSDRFSAERPKGSFSTLEIQRTEQGDSAMYLCASSTGTDSGNTIYFGEGSWLTVV.

In this sample, this clonotype turned up a few times. The CDR3 does not close with the conserved phenylalanine or tryptophan, likely indicating a read error. The chain is built from TRBV20-1 and TRBJ2-5; weak D call: TRBD2 (7 bases). Per the germline V gene, CDR1 is DFQATT and CDR2 is SNEGSKA (reference sequence). Trimming took 4 bases from V and 5 from J, leaving 17 bases between them. The CDR3 loop spans 14 amino acids. DNA of the CDR3: TGCAGTGCTATCGCGGGGGCACGGTCGGAGACCCAGTACCTC. Translated: CSAIAGARSETQYL.

This chain connects TRBV7-2 to TRBJ1-6, with D possibly TRBD1 on 5 matching bases. This CDR3 contains 16 residues. Trimming pared 1 base from V and 10 bases from J, leaving 17 bases between. The germline gives CDR1 SGHTA, CDR2 FQGNSA. Written as DNA, the CDR3 is TGTGCCAGCAGCTTAGAGGGGCGTTCCTCAGGCTCACCCCTCCACTTT. Translation: CASSLEGRSSGSPLHF.

The chain combines TRBV3-1 with TRBJ1-6; D ambiguous. V was shortened by 0 bases and J by 4 bases, with 7 bases between the two germline ends. CDR3 length: 15 residues. Germline V CDR1 and CDR2: LGHDT, YNNKEL (reference sequence). CDR3 in amino acids: CASSQETAYNSPLHF. As DNA, the CDR3 is TGTGCCAGCAGCCAAGAAACAGCTTATAATTCACCCCTCCACTTT.

The chain uses TRBV12-3 or TRBV12-4 and TRBJ1-4; tentative D call: TRBD1 (6 bases). The CDR3 is 12 residues long. V lost 7 bases to trimming and J lost 10 bases, with 13 bases between them. The DNA for the CDR3 is TGTGCCAGCAAAAGGGACAAGGGAAAACTGTTTTTT. Translating it yields CASKRDKGKLFF.

This clonotype has just a few counts. V and J are TRBV6-2 or TRBV6-3 and TRBJ2-5; 9 nucleotides align to TRBD2. This CDR3 spans 16 amino acids. CDR1 and CDR2 (germline): MNHEY, SVGEGT. J gave up 4 bases and V 6 bases, and 12 bases lay outside the gene matches. For the CDR3, the DNA is TGTGCCAGCAGCCGGACGATAGCGGGGGCTTTAGAGACCCAGTACTTC. Protein: CASSRTIAGALETQYF.

A single count supports this clonotype. The chain couples TRBV29-1 to TRBJ1-1; D not certain. Trimming took 6 bases from V and 1 from J, leaving 6 bases between them. CDR3 length: 11 residues. Germline CDR1 SQVTM, CDR2 ANQGSEA. CDR3 DNA: TGCAGCGTCAGAGCGAACACTGAAGCTTTCTTT. This codes for CSVRANTEAFF.

This chain links TRBV2 with TRBJ2-1; tentatively, D is TRBD2 (6 bases). Trimming pared 7 bases from V and 2 bases from J, leaving 15 bases between. The CDR3 runs to 15 residues. The V gene's germline CDR1 is SNHLY and CDR2 FYNNEI. CDR3 nucleotide sequence: TGTGCCAGCATAATCGCAGCGGGCCCCTACAATGAGCAGTTCTTC. Amino acid sequence: CASIIAAGPYNEQFF.

The chain recombines TRBV28 with TRBJ1-1; D uncertain. CDR3 length equals 14 residues. Germline V gene sequence: CDR1 MDHEN, CDR2 SYDVKM. Trimming took 2 bases from V and 1 from J, leaving 8 bases between them. CDR3 nucleotides: TGTGCCAGCAGTTTAGACCTACAGAACACTGAAGCTTTCTTT. Protein product: CASSLDLQNTEAFF.

This clonotype was counted a few times. The V and J genes are TRBV6-5 and TRBJ2-5; D is unresolved. The ends were cut back, 2 bases at V and 10 bases at J, with 17 bases in the middle. The germline gives CDR1 MNHEY, CDR2 SVGAGI. The CDR3 runs 14 residues. The CDR3, as DNA: TGTGCCAGCAGTTACGCCCAACTGCCAACCCTCCAGTACTTC. Translation: CASSYAQLPTLQYF.

V gene TRBV20-1 combines with J gene TRBJ1-2; D possibly corresponds to TRBD1 (6 bases). V was trimmed by 3 bases and J by 3 bases, leaving 14 bases between them. This CDR3 has 14 residues. Germline-derived CDR1 and CDR2 are DFQATT and SNEGSKA (reference sequence). CDR3 DNA: TGCAGTGCTAGTCCAGGACAGTCCTACTATGGCTACACCTTC. Its protein is CSASPGQSYYGYTF.

This clonotype was detected a few times. The chain employs TRBV7-2 and TRBJ2-7, with a possible D match to TRBD2 (6 bases). Trimming left V 8 bases short and J 3 bases short, with 17 bases between. The CDR3 spans 14 residues. Germline assignment: CDR1 SGHTA and CDR2 FQGNSA. The CDR3 reads CASRAGGEGYEQYF. CDR3 coding DNA: TGTGCCAGCCGGGCAGGCGGGGAAGGCTACGAGCAGTACTTC. Combining the CDR3 with reference TRBV7-2 and TRBJ2-7 gives the whole variable domain GAGVSQSPSNKVTEKGKDVELRCDPISGHTALYWYRQSLGQGLEFLIYFQGNSAPDKSGLPSDRFSAERTGGSVSTLTIQRTQQEDSAVYLCASRAGGEGYEQYFGPGTRLTVT.

This clonotype was seen only a few times. The chain combines TRBV12-3 or TRBV12-4 with TRBJ1-5; 8 bases align to TRBD1. After removal of 7 bases from V and 4 bases from J, the junction contained 6 bases not matched to a gene. The CDR3 is 14 residues long. The CDR3 here is CASTRDRQNQPQHF. The DNA for the CDR3 is TGTGCCAGCACCCGGGACAGGCAAAATCAGCCCCAGCATTTT.

V gene TRBV9 combines with J gene TRBJ2-7, with 8 positions matching TRBD1. V lost 3 bases and J lost 2; bases outside the gene matches: 4. CDR3 size: 14 residues. CDR1 and CDR2 (germline): SGDLS, YYNGEE. CDR3 region: CASSDGTGAYEQYF. Here the CDR3 DNA reads TGTGCCAGCAGCGATGGGACAGGAGCCTACGAGCAGTACTTC.

This clonotype was observed a few times. The rearrangement links TRBV7-2 to TRBJ2-5, with 8 bases that match TRBD1. The CDR3 runs to 14 residues. The V and J ends lost 5 bases and 5 bases, in that order; junction bases with no gene match: 7. Germline CDR1 is SGHTA and CDR2 is FQGNSA. The CDR3 loop is CASSRRDRGETQYF. In DNA, the CDR3 is TGTGCCAGCAGCCGTAGAGACAGGGGTGAGACCCAGTACTTC.

This chain joins TRBV4-2 and TRBJ2-7; 8 positions agree with TRBD2. Germline V gives CDR1 LGHNA, CDR2 YNFKEQ. This CDR3 comprises 16 residues. V trimming: 0 bases; J trimming: 2 bases; junction bases outside the gene matches: 6. Here the CDR3 reads CASSQERSGTTYEQYF. Written as DNA, the CDR3 is TGTGCCAGCAGCCAAGAACGTAGCGGGACTACCTACGAGCAGTACTTC.

The chain joins TRBV12-3 or TRBV12-4 to TRBJ2-7, with 14 bases lining up with TRBD2. V lost 2 bases, J lost 6 bases, and 6 bases stayed unmatched. The CDR3 sequence is 16 residues long. The CDR3 spells CASSLRGLAGAIEQYF. CDR3 in DNA: TGTGCCAGCAGTTTAAGGGGACTAGCGGGAGCCATCGAGCAGTACTTC.

This clonotype was counted a few times. The chain employs TRBV7-2 and TRBJ2-3, with no clear D. The germline CDR1 and CDR2 sequences are SGHTA and FQGNSA. This CDR3 contains 14 residues. Trimming took 0 bases from V and 4 from J, leaving 8 bases between them. The CDR3: CASSLARSPDTQYF. The DNA of the CDR3 is TGTGCCAGCAGCTTAGCGCGGAGTCCAGATACGCAGTATTTT.

This clonotype was observed a few times. This chain joins TRBV7-3 and TRBJ2-5; unclear D gene. The J call may not be correct, given that the DNA end is closer to TRBJ2-1. The germline CDR1 and CDR2 sequences are SGHTA and FQGTGA. The CDR3 spans 14 residues. The chain's CDR3 is CASSLMGSKNEQFF. The CDR3 nucleotides read TGTGCCAGCAGCTTAATGGGTTCCAAGAATGAGCAGTTCTTC.